Below, one TCR beta chain is given with its context. Its specific antigen is unknown. No base quality information exists; no much larger clone differs at one position. The data were obtained in a study of T cell responses to AZD1222 COVID-19 vaccine (dated by TCRdb to about 2021). For context, the study as a whole: A total of about 230 trial participants underwent TCR sequencing, of whom roughly 210 received two doses of AZD1222 and roughly 25 received two doses of the MenACWY control vaccine. Trial participants were enrolled by age into 18-55, 56-69 and 70-plus year subgroups, with roughly 160, 29 and 62 TCR-sequenced participants respectively. Overall study outcomes, separate from this receptor: Conclusions about previously exposed vaccinees are limited, since just a handful of AZD1222 recipients were seropositive for SARS-CoV-2 at baseline. The 56-69-year group was small, and its depth increase did not reach significance, likely because of low power. Participants were mostly white British, with more females than males. The authors suggested clonal diversity may have been underestimated. After two AZD1222 doses, spike-specific TCR breadth and depth were significantly higher than at day 0 and than in MenACWY recipients. No day 14 peak-response samples were available, so repertoires were characterized only after the peak T cell response. The whole spike protein was spanned by vaccine-associated CD4 TCRs, and dominant responses were seen in regions 160-218 and 743-854. Reportedly, almost half of the unique spike-specific TCRs recognized epitopes lying outside the regions that are mutated in the B.1.351 and B.1.1.7 variants.

The sample's time point, from its label and the paper: about 28 days (+/-7) after the second vaccine dose. Because spike-specific TCR depth and breadth did not differ between the two schedules, AZD1222 recipients who got a second dose at roughly 4 weeks were pooled with those who got a second dose at roughly 12 weeks. Vaccinee samples were obtained from the UK trials COV001 and COV002, which included a single-blind randomized controlled phase 2/3 trial of AZD1222 (ChAdOx1 nCoV-19) in healthy adults. For TCRbeta chain sequencing, PBMC samples from trial participants were taken at day 0 and at day 28 after the second dose. The CDR3 regions of human TCRbeta chains were subjected to immunosequencing. The study's own analysis went as follows. Repertoire TCRs were matched against a reference library of SARS-CoV-2-specific TCRs generated with the MIRA antigen-specificity platform. Breadth was defined as the fraction of unique TCRs that were SARS-CoV-2-associated, and depth was defined as the fraction of total T cells that were SARS-CoV-2-associated. Using the MIRA data, each spike-specific TCR was mapped to the spike region that the TCR reacts to and placed in a CD4 or CD8 class. Log10-transformed breadth and depth values were compared by one-way ANOVA with Sidak's multiple comparisons tests. This is the immuneACCESS table as TCRdb keeps it, with only in-frame sequences that have V and J called. A part of the clones is gone; compared with another copy, unresolved V genes explain less than half, and the rest is unexplained. V, J and clone size were drawn from that table, and D and trimming were deduced from the DNA. Here the sample has 100,000 to 150,000 clones; around 84% occur a single time. The ten biggest clones cover approximately 15% of the sample.

Trimming accounts for 5 bases at V and 1 base at J, while the number of junction bases matched to no gene is 13. Based on the germline V gene, the CDR1 and CDR2 sequences are SGHVS and FQNEAQ. The CDR3 contains 20 residues, cysteine and phenylalanine counted. Left in the record is the CDR3 DNA by itself, 60 bases read in frame from the first base. The sample was peripheral blood, taken 28 days after the second AZD1222 dose. The TCR was taken from an adult who received the AZD1222 COVID-19 vaccine. The receptor chain draws on TRBV7-8 and TRBJ2-1, with 14 bases in between that match TRBD2. The nucleotide sequence is given as TGTGCCAGCAGCATTTCACTGACTAGCGGGGGGGCCGGTTCCTACAATGAGCAGTTCTTC. It is translated as CASSISLTSGGAGSYNEQFF.